Listed here are 29 T cell receptor beta chains from one sample, sequenced in a study of T cell repertoires in cytomegalovirus infection. The antigens of these receptors remain unknown. In TCRdb, the reads were re-called with MiXCR into one record per CDR3 protein. Of approximately 76,000 distinct CDR3 sequences listed, roughly 25% were seen once; the top ten hold approximately 53%. The sample here was CD8+ T cells from cultured PBMCs, taken from culture after CMV antigen stimulation. These receptor sequences come from a human donor in good health (CMV status not recorded). Some clones in this sample may be carry-over from other donors' samples.

This clonotype was seen ten or more times. The V call is TRBV5-1, the J call TRBJ2-7, with 12 nucleotides matching TRBD1. The ends lost 3 bases at V and 7 bases at J; junction bases unmatched: 5. The CDR3 runs 14 residues. Per the germline V gene, CDR1 is SGHRS and CDR2 is YFSETQ. The DNA of the CDR3 is TGCGCCAGCAGCTCGGGACAGGGGGCTGATGAGCAGTACTTC. Its protein is CASSSGQGADEQYF.

This clonotype has ten or more counts. V usage is TRBV7-2 and J usage is TRBJ2-5; 8 nucleotides align to TRBD2. The CDR3 totals 15 residues. Germline values: CDR1 SGHTA, CDR2 FQGNSA. V gave up 5 bases and J gave up 5 bases; unmatched junction bases: 10. Written as DNA, the CDR3 is TGTGCCAGCAGCCCATCCGGGACTAGTGGTGAGACCCAGTACTTC. Its protein is CASSPSGTSGETQYF. The complete variable domain, with remaining parts taken from reference TRBV7-2 and TRBJ2-5, reads GAGVSQSPSNKVTEKGKDVELRCDPISGHTALYWYRQSLGQGLEFLIYFQGNSAPDKSGLPSDRFSAERTGGSVSTLTIQRTQQEDSAVYLCASSPSGTSGETQYFGPGTRLLVL.

The rearrangement joins TRBV12-3 or TRBV12-4 to TRBJ1-1; 7 nucleotides match TRBD1. The ends lost 5 bases at V and 5 bases at J; junction bases unmatched: 8. The CDR3 is made up of 14 amino acids. CDR3 residues: CASSPTGARTEAFF. The CDR3 coding sequence is TGTGCCAGCAGTCCTACAGGGGCACGGACTGAAGCTTTCTTT.

V and J are TRBV7-1 and TRBJ2-5, with 10 bases matching TRBD1. TRBV7-1 is marked as an open reading frame, function uncertain. This CDR3 region has 15 residues. V lost 3 bases to trimming and J lost 5 bases; unmatched junction nucleotides: 6. The CDR3 coding sequence is TGTGCCAGCAGCTCGGACAGGGGGTGCAGGGAGACCCAGTACTTC. Translated: CASSSDRGCRETQYF.

This clonotype was counted a few times. This rearrangement joins TRBV4-2 to TRBJ2-2, with TRBD1 matching over 12 bases. Looked up from germline, CDR1 is LGHNA and CDR2 is YNFKEQ. CDR3 size: 17 residues. V shed 3 bases and J 0 bases; nucleotides not matched to a gene: 2. CDR3 in amino acids: CASSHGTGGPNTGELFF. CDR3 coding DNA: TGTGCCAGCAGCCACGGGACAGGGGGCCCGAACACCGGGGAGCTGTTTTTT.

The J gene is TRBJ2-3, the V gene TRBV27; D is tentatively TRBD1 or TRBD2 (5 bases each). The germline CDR1 and CDR2 sequences are MNHEY and SMNVEV (reference sequence). The CDR3 loop spans 12 amino acids. Trimming took 5 bases from V and 10 from J, leaving 13 bases between them. CDR3 coding DNA: TGTGCCAGCAGTCGGGACGCGACGCCGCAGTATTTT. This codes for CASSRDATPQYF.

This clonotype was recorded a few times. V is TRBV6-5 and J is TRBJ2-3, with unresolved D. Germline assignment: CDR1 MNHEY and CDR2 SVGAGI. CDR3 length: 17 amino acids. Trimming stripped 0 bases from V and 0 bases from J, with 13 bases between. CDR3 loop: CASSYSKAGASTDTQYF. CDR3 nucleotides: TGTGCCAGCAGTTACTCCAAGGCAGGCGCTAGCACAGATACGCAGTATTTT.

In this sample, this clonotype turned up many times. The rearrangement joins TRBV7-2 to TRBJ2-1; D not certain. Germline V gene lookup returns CDR1 SGHTA and CDR2 FQGNSA. The V gene lost 5 bases and the J gene lost 5 bases, with 16 bases spanning the gap. The length of the CDR3 is 15 residues. CDR3 region: CASSPDPSIHNEQFF. In DNA form, the CDR3 reads TGTGCCAGCAGCCCCGACCCTTCCATCCACAATGAGCAGTTCTTC.

The chain carries TRBV6-2 or TRBV6-3 and TRBJ2-7; D is possibly TRBD1 or TRBD2 (5 bases each). The CDR3 has 16 residues. Trimming shortened V by 2 bases and J by 6 bases, and 20 bases separated the two germline ends. The germline V gene encodes CDR1 MNHEY and CDR2 SVGEGT. The CDR3, as DNA: TGTGCCAGCAGTTACCCCGCCGGGGCAGTTTGGTTCGAGCAGTACTTC. It codes for CASSYPAGAVWFEQYF.

The chain recombines TRBV14 with TRBJ1-1; no clear D. V was shortened by 6 bases and J by 3 bases, with 11 bases between the two germline ends. There are 13 residues in the CDR3. CDR1 and CDR2 from the germline V gene are SGHDN and FVKESK. CDR3 bases: TGTGCCAGCAGGTATACGAAATACACTGAAGCTTTCTTT. Residues: CASRYTKYTEAFF.

This sequence joins TRBV11-2 and TRBJ1-1, with 8 bases aligning to TRBD1. The junction had 6 bases not matched to a gene; V was cut back by 5 bases and J by 4 bases. Germline V gene data show CDR1 as SGHAT and CDR2 as FQNNGV. The CDR3 extends over 14 amino acids. The CDR3 here is CASSRDTGGTEAFF. The CDR3, as DNA: TGTGCCAGCAGCCGTGACACAGGGGGCACTGAAGCTTTCTTT.

The chain joins TRBV5-4 to TRBJ2-1; 13 bases are shared with TRBD2. The CDR3 is 14 residues long. Germline loops: CDR1 SGHNT, CDR2 YYREEE (reference sequence). Losses at the gene ends were 4 bases for V and 6 bases for J; bases not matched to a gene: 1. CDR3 DNA sequence: TGTGCCAGCAGCGGACTAGCGGGAGTCAATGAGCAGTTCTTC. This translates into CASSGLAGVNEQFF.

This clonotype has only a few counts. The chain employs TRBV20-1 and TRBJ1-5; D gene uncertain. The V end lost 8 bases, the J end lost 5 bases, and 19 bases lay between the germline ends. The germline CDR1 and CDR2 sequences are DFQATT and SNEGSKA (reference sequence). The CDR3 contains 14 residues. The CDR3 spells CSTTTRVRDQPQHF. The DNA of the CDR3 is TGCAGTACCACCACGAGGGTGAGGGATCAGCCCCAGCATTTT.

This clonotype appeared many times. V and J are TRBV7-2 and TRBJ2-7; 10 bases fit TRBD2. The germline CDR1 and CDR2 sequences are SGHTA and FQGNSA. V lost 0 bases and J lost 5; bases outside the gene matches: 7. The CDR3 consists of 16 residues. CDR3 sequence reads: CASSLAPSGGRDEQYF. CDR3 nucleotides: TGTGCCAGCAGCTTAGCTCCTAGCGGGGGCCGGGACGAGCAGTACTTC.

This clonotype showed up just once. The chain links TRBV4-3 to TRBJ2-7; D is possibly TRBD2 (5 bases). CDR1 is LGHNA and CDR2 is YSLEER in the germline V gene. CDR3 size: 14 residues. Trimming pared 1 base from V and 0 bases from J, leaving 7 bases between. CDR3 sequence (DNA): TGCGCCAGCAGCCAAGCCGGGAACTCCTACGAGCAGTACTTC. Encoded protein: CASSQAGNSYEQYF.

This clonotype was seen ten or more times. The rearrangement joins TRBV7-8 to TRBJ2-2; the match to TRBD2 covers 12 bases. The CDR3 covers 18 residues. With V trimmed by 5 bases and J by 4 bases, 11 bases remained unmatched. Per germline, CDR1 SGHVS and CDR2 FQNEAQ. CDR3 region: CASSREETSGSITGELFF. CDR3 nucleotides: TGTGCCAGCAGCCGAGAGGAGACTAGCGGGAGTATCACCGGGGAGCTGTTTTTT.

This clonotype showed up just a few times. The rearrangement uses TRBV11-2 and TRBJ1-2; the D gene is possibly TRBD1 (6 bases). The germline CDR1 and CDR2 sequences are SGHAT and FQNNGV. This CDR3 comprises 15 residues. With 5 bases removed from V and 8 bases from J, the gap between germline ends came to 21 bases. CDR3 amino acids: CASSRAQRGAGGYTF. The CDR3, as DNA: TGTGCCAGCAGCCGGGCCCAGCGGGGGGCCGGCGGCTACACCTTC.

This clonotype was counted only a few times. This rearrangement joins TRBV12-3 or TRBV12-4 to TRBJ2-7; the D gene is possibly TRBD2 (6 bases). Trimming cost V 2 bases and J 2 bases, with 7 bases left between them. This CDR3 spans 13 amino acids. CDR3 sequence: CASSLRLAYEQYF. CDR3 DNA: TGTGCCAGCAGTTTACGACTAGCCTACGAGCAGTACTTC.

The chain combines TRBV7-8 with TRBJ2-1, with 11 bases aligning to TRBD2. Germline V gene lookup returns CDR1 SGHVS and CDR2 FQNEAQ. V shed 6 bases, J shed 2 bases, and the junction held 9 bases outside the gene matches. CDR3 length equals 17 residues. The CDR3 is CASSPTSGSNPYNEQFF. The CDR3 coding sequence is TGTGCCAGCAGTCCTACTAGCGGGAGTAATCCCTACAATGAGCAGTTCTTC.

The chain links TRBV19 to TRBJ2-2; a possible D gene is TRBD2 (6 bases). The V gene's germline CDR1 is LNHDA and CDR2 SQIVND (reference sequence). V was cut by 9 bases and J by 3 bases, with 17 bases left in between. The CDR3 has 15 amino acids. DNA of the CDR3: TGTGCCAGCAACCATCCCGGGACTTACACCGGGGAGCTGTTTTTT. It translates to CASNHPGTYTGELFF. The variable domain in full, with the rest retrieved from reference TRBV19 and TRBJ2-2, is DGGITQSPKYLFRKEGQNVTLSCEQNLNHDAMYWYRQDPGQGLRLIYYSQIVNDFQKGDIAEGYSVSREKKESFPLTVTSAQKNPTAFYLCASNHPGTYTGELFFGEGSRLTVL.

The V call is TRBV15, the J call TRBJ1-5; D remains ambiguous. Trimming stripped 0 bases from V and 0 bases from J, with 9 bases between. The CDR3 totals 16 residues. The germline gives CDR1 LNHNV, CDR2 YYDKDF (reference sequence). The CDR3 bases are TGTGCCACCAGCAGAGATCGCACACATAGCAATCAGCCCCAGCATTTT. Protein product: CATSRDRTHSNQPQHF.

This clonotype was detected ten times or more. The chain couples TRBV30 to TRBJ2-5; the D gene is possibly TRBD2 (7 bases). V dropped 8 bases and J dropped 5 bases, with 21 bases sitting between them. Germline lookup yields CDR1 GTSNPN and CDR2 SVGIG (reference sequence). This CDR3 contains 14 residues. In DNA form, the CDR3 reads TGTGCCAGGGGGGGGGAAGGGATTGAGGAGACCCAGTACTTC. Its translation is CARGGEGIEETQYF. Together with reference TRBV30 and TRBJ2-5, the CDR3 gives the full variable domain: SQTIHQWPATLVQPVGSPLSLECTVEGTSNPNLYWYRQAAGRGLQLLFYSVGIGQISSEVPQNLSASRPQDRQFILSSKKLLLSDSGFYLCARGGEGIEETQYFGPGTRLLVL.

The chain carries TRBV10-3 and TRBJ2-7; 10 bases align to TRBD1. This CDR3 region has 15 residues. Germline CDR1 and CDR2: ENHRY and SYGVKD. The J segment lost 2 bases and the V segment lost 3 bases, leaving 4 bases of the junction unmatched. The CDR3 region is CAISDVGQGAYEQYF. DNA for the CDR3: TGTGCCATCAGTGATGTCGGACAGGGGGCCTACGAGCAGTACTTC.

The table lists this clonotype with many counts. The chain uses TRBV7-8 and TRBJ2-3; 10 nucleotides match TRBD2. The J segment lost 6 bases and the V segment lost 0 bases, leaving 6 bases of the junction unmatched. From germline, CDR1 is SGHVS and CDR2 FQNEAQ. This CDR3 region has 16 residues. CDR3 coding DNA: TGTGCCAGCAGCTTAGCGGCTAGCGGGAGAGACGATACGCAGTATTTT. This codes for CASSLAASGRDDTQYF.

This clonotype was observed a few times. A much larger clone is a single base away; this may be a read error. The J gene is TRBJ1-1, the V gene TRBV6-7; D is perhaps TRBD1 (5 bases). TRBV6-7 is an ORF, with its function uncertain. The CDR3 length is 12 residues. The CDR3 protein is CASSPPGGEDFF. CDR3 DNA: TGTGCCAGCAGTCCCCCGGGGGGTGAAGATTTCTTT.

This clonotype has ten or more counts. The rearrangement uses TRBV6-8 and TRBJ1-2, with D perhaps TRBD1 (6 bases). V was shortened by 0 bases and J by 5 bases, with 19 bases between the two germline ends. Germline V gene lookup returns CDR1 MNHGY and CDR2 SAAAGT. The length of the CDR3 is 17 residues. The CDR3 loop is CASSYSSGGNLLYGYTF. CDR3 bases: TGTGCCAGCAGTTACTCGAGCGGGGGCAACCTTCTTTATGGCTACACCTTC.

This clonotype was picked up many times. CDR3 sequence (DNA): TGTGCCAGCAGCTTAAACTCAGCTAACACTGAAGCTTTCTTT. Amino acid sequence: CASSLNSANTEAFF. The chain combines TRBV11-2 with TRBJ1-1; D is unresolved. This CDR3 region has 14 residues. CDR1 and CDR2 (germline): SGHAT, FQNNGV. Trimming removed 2 bases at V and 2 bases at J, with 9 bases between.

The chain links TRBV7-2 to TRBJ2-1, with a weak D call TRBD1 (6 bases). Germline V CDR1 and CDR2: SGHTA, FQGNSA. CDR3 length: 14 amino acids. V lost 4 bases to trimming and J lost 7 bases, with 14 bases between them. The CDR3, as DNA: TGTGCCAGCAGCTCCCACAGGGACCGGAATGAGCAGTTCTTC. Protein sequence: CASSSHRDRNEQFF.

The V call is TRBV19, the J call TRBJ1-5; 8 bases are a match to TRBD1. The CDR3 has 15 amino acids. The J segment lost 0 bases and the V segment lost 2 bases, leaving 0 bases of the junction unmatched. CDR1 is LNHDA, CDR2 SQIVND, per germline (reference sequence). CDR3: CASSITGGSNQPQHF. The CDR3 coding sequence is TGTGCCAGTAGTATAACAGGGGGTAGCAATCAGCCCCAGCATTTT.